These 25 T cell receptor beta chains were all obtained from the same sample, sequenced in a study of T cell changes during pregnancy in multiple sclerosis. TCRdb keeps only in-frame clones here, not all; method: immunoSEQ multiplex PCR. In the table there are roughly 60,000 clones, about 91% of which are singletons. The sequenced sample was peripheral blood, obtained before pregnancy. The receptor set was obtained from a female donor with multiple sclerosis, enrolled in a pregnancy study.

The rearrangement uses TRBV7-9 and TRBJ1-2; D uncertain. The CDR3 consists of 13 residues. Trimming shortened V by 3 bases and J by 5 bases, and 10 bases separated the two germline ends. CDR1 SEHNR and CDR2 FQNEAQ come from the germline V gene (reference sequence). The CDR3: CASSLDGGYGYTF. CDR3 bases: TGTGCCAGCAGCTTGGACGGAGGTTATGGCTACACCTTC.

The chain employs TRBV4-1 and TRBJ2-5, with 9 bases matching TRBD2. This CDR3 is 17 amino acids long. Germline V gives CDR1 MGHRA, CDR2 YSYEKL. J lost 9 bases, V lost 0 bases, and 14 bases had no gene match. CDR3 protein: CASSQDTVPSGVVAQYF. The CDR3 nucleotides read TGCGCCAGCAGCCAAGATACCGTGCCTAGCGGGGTGGTGGCCCAGTACTTC.

This clone was recorded only once. V and J are TRBV6-5 and TRBJ2-7; weak D call: TRBD1 (6 bases). Trimming stripped 2 bases from V and 0 bases from J, with 11 bases between. Looked up from germline, CDR1 is MNHEY and CDR2 is SVGAGI. This CDR3 contains 15 residues. The CDR3 bases are TGTGCCAGCAGTTACGCCCGGGACAACTCCTACGAGCAGTACTTC. Translation: CASSYARDNSYEQYF.

The chain recombines TRBV4-3 with TRBJ2-3, with TRBD1 matching 9 bases. J gave up 5 bases and V 3 bases, and 6 bases lay outside the gene matches. Per the germline V gene, CDR1 is LGHNA and CDR2 is YSLEER. The length of the CDR3 is 15 residues. This CDR3 is CASSHTGGSVDTQYF. Written as DNA, the CDR3 is TGCGCCAGCAGCCACACAGGGGGCTCGGTAGATACGCAGTATTTT.

The chain employs TRBV7-2 and TRBJ1-4; the match to TRBD1 covers 7 bases. CDR3 length equals 15 residues. J was trimmed by 4 bases and V by 5 bases; bases with no gene match: 7. Germline CDR1 is SGHTA and CDR2 is FQGNSA. CDR3 DNA: TGTGCCAGCAGCCAAACAGGGGCTGGTAATGAAAAACTGTTTTTT. It is translated as CASSQTGAGNEKLFF.

The rearrangement uses TRBV11-2 and TRBJ2-3; the match to TRBD2 covers 11 bases. The CDR3 is made up of 15 amino acids. The germline CDR1 and CDR2 sequences are SGHAT and FQNNGV. V gave up 3 bases and J gave up 3 bases; unmatched junction bases: 2. CDR3 residues: CASSLGLADTDTQYF. The CDR3 DNA follows: TGTGCCAGCAGCTTGGGACTAGCGGATACAGATACGCAGTATTTT.

This sequence joins TRBV7-9 and TRBJ2-3; 10 bases fit TRBD2. Per germline, CDR1 SEHNR and CDR2 FQNEAQ (reference sequence). J was trimmed by 6 bases and V by 0 bases; bases with no gene match: 3. The CDR3 sequence is 15 residues long. The CDR3 is CASSLAGTSVDTQYF. The CDR3, as DNA: TGTGCCAGCAGCTTAGCCGGGACTAGCGTCGATACGCAGTATTTT.

The table lists this clone with a few counts. This chain joins TRBV10-3 and TRBJ2-7; D gene unclear. The CDR3 is made up of 15 amino acids. V lost 5 bases to trimming and J lost 5 bases, with 19 bases between them. Germline V gives CDR1 ENHRY, CDR2 SYGVKD. This CDR3 reads CAISNPGKILDEQYF. The CDR3 DNA reads as TGTGCCATCAGTAACCCCGGAAAAATCCTAGACGAGCAGTACTTC.

The CDR3 reads CASGKGQTDYGYTF. The CDR3 DNA reads TGTGCCAGCGGGAAGGGACAGACCGACTATGGCTACACCTTC. This chain links TRBV6-1 with TRBJ1-2; 7 nucleotides match TRBD1. CDR1 is MNHNS, CDR2 SASEGT, per germline. V was clipped by 8 bases and J by 3 bases; unmatched bases: 9. This CDR3 region has 14 residues.

The rearrangement uses TRBV14 and TRBJ1-2, with D hard to call. In germline, CDR1 is SGHDN, CDR2 FVKESK. V was shortened by 3 bases and J by 7 bases, with 12 bases between the two germline ends. CDR3 length equals 13 residues. The CDR3, as DNA: TGTGCCAGCAGCCAGACCGCTCTAGGTGGCTACACCTTC. It specifies CASSQTALGGYTF.

This chain joins TRBV14 and TRBJ2-2, with a weak D call TRBD2 (5 bases). V was clipped by 4 bases and J by 1 base, with 13 bases between them. Germline CDR1 SGHDN, CDR2 FVKESK. The CDR3 spans 16 residues. In nucleotides, the CDR3 is TGTGCCAGCAGCCGCACATCTGGACTGAACACCGGGGAGCTGTTTTTT. This translates into CASSRTSGLNTGELFF.

The V gene is TRBV6-1, the J gene TRBJ2-7; 9 bases map to TRBD2. This CDR3 is 15 amino acids long. The germline V gene has CDR1 MNHNS and CDR2 SASEGT. V shed 10 bases, J shed 2 bases, and the junction held 12 bases outside the gene matches. The CDR3 region is CANSVSGGSAYEQYF. The CDR3 DNA follows: TGTGCCAATTCGGTCAGCGGGGGGTCGGCCTACGAGCAGTACTTC.

The rearrangement joins TRBV7-3 to TRBJ1-1, with D unclear. The V and J ends lost 6 bases and 0 bases respectively, with 11 bases between them. This CDR3 region has 14 residues. The germline V gene has CDR1 SGHTA and CDR2 FQGTGA. The CDR3 DNA follows: TGTGCCAGCAGTCTAGATGGAGTGAACACTGAAGCTTTCTTT. This translates into CASSLDGVNTEAFF.

The CDR3: CASRPKIRGTSGGTFGYEQFF. CDR3 in DNA: TGCGCCAGCAGGCCCAAGATCCGTGGGACTAGCGGGGGCACTTTTGGCTATGAGCAGTTCTTC. The chain uses TRBV4-3 and TRBJ2-1; 14 nucleotides agree with TRBD2. Per the germline V gene, CDR1 is LGHNA and CDR2 is YSLEER. The CDR3 runs to 21 residues. V trimming: 6 bases; J trimming: 8 bases; junction bases outside the gene matches: 24.

CDR3 sequence reads: CASSPLTGAGGYGYTF. Here the CDR3 DNA reads TGTGCCAGCTCACCACTTACAGGGGCAGGCGGATATGGCTACACCTTC. This rearrangement joins TRBV18 to TRBJ1-2, with 7 bases aligning to TRBD1. The CDR3 length is 16 residues. Germline loops: CDR1 KGHSH, CDR2 LQKENI. J lost 5 bases, V lost 1 base, and 10 bases had no gene match.

The V and J genes are TRBV7-3 and TRBJ2-3, with TRBD1 matching over 9 bases. J gave up 3 bases and V 6 bases, and 10 bases lay outside the gene matches. This CDR3 has 16 residues. CDR1 is SGHTA and CDR2 is FQGTGA in the germline V gene. CDR3: CASRDRTGVPTDTQYF. Here the CDR3 DNA reads TGTGCCAGCAGAGATCGGACAGGGGTCCCGACAGATACGCAGTATTTT.

The V gene is TRBV2, the J gene TRBJ1-2; D is undetermined. This CDR3 comprises 11 residues. Germline V lookup: CDR1 SNHLY, CDR2 FYNNEI. V shed 3 bases and J shed 8 bases, with 7 bases lying between them. The chain's CDR3 is CASSERAGYTF. Here the CDR3 DNA reads TGTGCCAGCAGTGAGAGGGCGGGCTACACCTTC.

The rearrangement links TRBV27 to TRBJ1-1, with D possibly TRBD1 on 5 matching bases. The CDR3 loop spans 14 amino acids. V lost 5 bases, J lost 5 bases, and 15 bases lay in between. Germline V gene sequence: CDR1 MNHEY, CDR2 SMNVEV (reference sequence). Here the CDR3 reads CASSMGLGGTEAFF. DNA for the CDR3: TGTGCCAGCAGTATGGGACTTGGGGGAACTGAAGCTTTCTTT.

The chain has TRBV7-6 and TRBJ1-3; 7 bases fit TRBD1. Germline V gene lookup returns CDR1 SGHVS and CDR2 FNYEAQ. This CDR3 is 17 amino acids long. V gave up 1 base and J gave up 4 bases; unmatched junction bases: 10. In nucleotides, the CDR3 is TGTGCCAGCAGCTTAGATGGCAGGGGGGAGTCCGGAAACACCATATATTTT. This codes for CASSLDGRGESGNTIYF.

V and J are TRBV5-4 and TRBJ1-4; a weak D match, TRBD1 (6 bases). V lost 4 bases to trimming and J lost 3 bases, with 10 bases between them. The germline V gene encodes CDR1 SGHNT and CDR2 YYREEE (reference sequence). CDR3 length: 14 residues. In nucleotides, the CDR3 is TGTGCCAGCAGCACTGGACAGCCTAATGAAAAACTGTTTTTT. Translated, it gives CASSTGQPNEKLFF.

This chain uses TRBV5-4 with TRBJ2-5; no firm D call. The J call may not be correct, given that the DNA end is closer to TRBJ2-7. From germline, CDR1 is SGHNT and CDR2 YYREEE (reference sequence). This CDR3 spans 13 amino acids. Here the CDR3 reads CASSFPATYEQYF. The DNA for the CDR3 is TGTGCCAGCAGCTTTCCAGCGACCTACGAGCAGTACTTC.

The CDR3 region is CASSLTVTGADTQYF. For the CDR3, the DNA is TGTGCCAGCAGCTTAACCGTGACAGGGGCAGATACGCAGTATTTT. This chain joins TRBV7-3 and TRBJ2-3, with TRBD1 matching over 8 bases. The CDR3 loop spans 15 amino acids. The J segment lost 4 bases and the V segment lost 0 bases, leaving 3 bases of the junction unmatched. Germline CDR1 and CDR2: SGHTA and FQGTGA.

A single count supports this clone. The chain couples TRBV18 to TRBJ1-2, with 9 bases fitting TRBD1. The CDR3 runs to 15 residues. The germline V gene encodes CDR1 KGHSH and CDR2 LQKENI. V was clipped by 2 bases and J by 4 bases; unmatched bases: 5. The CDR3 coding sequence is TGTGCCAGCTCACCAGGGACAGGGAAGGGCTATGGCTACACCTTC. As protein: CASSPGTGKGYGYTF.

This chain uses TRBV15 with TRBJ1-5; D unclear. This CDR3 has 17 residues. Germline V gene data show CDR1 as LNHNV and CDR2 as YYDKDF (reference sequence). V was pared by 5 bases and J by 0 bases, with 17 bases between. As DNA, the CDR3 is TGTGCCACCAGCTCGAGTAACCGGGGATATAGCAATCAGCCCCAGCATTTT. It encodes CATSSSNRGYSNQPQHF.

As to this clone: Within the sample, other DNA sequences also encode this same CDR3. V usage is TRBV6-1 and J usage is TRBJ1-6; 7 nucleotides line up with TRBD1. This CDR3 spans 13 amino acids. CDR1 and CDR2 from the germline V gene are MNHNS and SASEGT. With 5 bases clipped from V and 8 bases from J, the junction kept 3 bases outside the gene matches. The CDR3 loop reads CASSRQGYSPLHF. The CDR3 DNA is TGTGCCAGCAGTAGACAGGGTTATTCACCCCTCCACTTT.